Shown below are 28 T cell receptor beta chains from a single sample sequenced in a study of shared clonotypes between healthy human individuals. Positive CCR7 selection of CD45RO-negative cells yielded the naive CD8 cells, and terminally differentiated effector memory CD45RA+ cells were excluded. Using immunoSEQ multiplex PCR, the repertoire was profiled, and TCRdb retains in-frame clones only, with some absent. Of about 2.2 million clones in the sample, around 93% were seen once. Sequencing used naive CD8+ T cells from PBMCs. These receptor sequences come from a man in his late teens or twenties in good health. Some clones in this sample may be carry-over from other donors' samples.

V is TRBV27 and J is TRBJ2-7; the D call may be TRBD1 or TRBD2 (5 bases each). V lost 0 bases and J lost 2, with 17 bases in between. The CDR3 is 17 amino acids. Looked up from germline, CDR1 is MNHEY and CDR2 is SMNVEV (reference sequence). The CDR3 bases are TGTGCCAGCAGTTTATCGATTCCCCCCGGGGCTACCTACGAGCAGTACTTC. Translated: CASSLSIPPGATYEQYF.

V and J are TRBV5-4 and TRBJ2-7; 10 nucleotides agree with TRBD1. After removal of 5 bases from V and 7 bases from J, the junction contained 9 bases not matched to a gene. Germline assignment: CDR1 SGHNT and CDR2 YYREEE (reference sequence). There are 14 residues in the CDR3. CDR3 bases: TGTGCCAGCAGAAGGACAGGGGGACCGTATGAGCAGTACTTC. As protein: CASRRTGGPYEQYF.

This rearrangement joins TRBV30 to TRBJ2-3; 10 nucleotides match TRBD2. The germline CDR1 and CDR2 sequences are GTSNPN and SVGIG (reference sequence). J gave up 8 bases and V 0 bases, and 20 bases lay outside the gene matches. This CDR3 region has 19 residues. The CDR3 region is CAWSVRGRSSGRPLVTQYF. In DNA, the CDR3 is TGTGCCTGGAGTGTAAGGGGGAGGAGTAGCGGGAGGCCCCTAGTTACGCAGTATTTT.

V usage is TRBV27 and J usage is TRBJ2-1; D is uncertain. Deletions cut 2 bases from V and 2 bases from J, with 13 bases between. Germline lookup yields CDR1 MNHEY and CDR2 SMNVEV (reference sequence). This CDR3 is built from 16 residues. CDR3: CASSLESPMAYNEQFF. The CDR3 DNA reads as TGTGCCAGCAGTTTAGAATCCCCGATGGCCTACAATGAGCAGTTCTTC.

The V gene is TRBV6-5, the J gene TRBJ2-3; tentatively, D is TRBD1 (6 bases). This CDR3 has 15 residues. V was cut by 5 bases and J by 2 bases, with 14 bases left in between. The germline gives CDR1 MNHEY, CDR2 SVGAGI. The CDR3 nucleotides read TGTGCCAGCAGTATCAACAGGGTTTACACAGATACGCAGTATTTT. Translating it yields CASSINRVYTDTQYF.

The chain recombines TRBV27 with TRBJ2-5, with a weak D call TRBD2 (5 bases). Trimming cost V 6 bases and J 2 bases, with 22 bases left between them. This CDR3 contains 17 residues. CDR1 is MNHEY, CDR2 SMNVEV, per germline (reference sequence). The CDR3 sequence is CASSRLSPGMWQETQYF. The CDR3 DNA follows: TGTGCCAGCAGCCGCTTAAGCCCGGGAATGTGGCAAGAGACCCAGTACTTC.

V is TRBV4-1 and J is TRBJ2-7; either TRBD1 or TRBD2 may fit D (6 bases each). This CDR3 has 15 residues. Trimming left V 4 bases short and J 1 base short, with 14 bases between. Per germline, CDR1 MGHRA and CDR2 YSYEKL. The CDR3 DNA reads TGCGCCAGCAGCCCCCGGGGGCAAGAGTCCTACGAGCAGTACTTC. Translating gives CASSPRGQESYEQYF.

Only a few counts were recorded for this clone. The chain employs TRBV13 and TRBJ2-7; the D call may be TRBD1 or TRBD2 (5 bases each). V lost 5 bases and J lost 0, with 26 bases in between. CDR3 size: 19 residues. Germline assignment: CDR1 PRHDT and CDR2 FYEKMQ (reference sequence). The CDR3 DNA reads TGTGCCAGCAGCATACTACATCGGGGTGGGGGTAAGAGCTCCTACGAGCAGTACTTC. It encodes CASSILHRGGGKSSYEQYF.

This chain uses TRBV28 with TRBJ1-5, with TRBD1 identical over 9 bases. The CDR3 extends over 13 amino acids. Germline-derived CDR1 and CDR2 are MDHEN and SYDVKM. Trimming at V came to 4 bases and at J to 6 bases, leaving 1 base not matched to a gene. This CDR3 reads CASSYRGPQPQHF. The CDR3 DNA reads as TGTGCCAGCAGTTACAGGGGGCCTCAGCCCCAGCATTTT.

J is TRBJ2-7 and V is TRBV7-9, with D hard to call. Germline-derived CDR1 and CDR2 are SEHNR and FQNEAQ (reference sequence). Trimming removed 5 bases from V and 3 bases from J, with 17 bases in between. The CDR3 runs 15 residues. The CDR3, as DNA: TGTGCCAGCAGCCCTGGCCACTATCCCCACTACGAGCAGTACTTC. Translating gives CASSPGHYPHYEQYF.

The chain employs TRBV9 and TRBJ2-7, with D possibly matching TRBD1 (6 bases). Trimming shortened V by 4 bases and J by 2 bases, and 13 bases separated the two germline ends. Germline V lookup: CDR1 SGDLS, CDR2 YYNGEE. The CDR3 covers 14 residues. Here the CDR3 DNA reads TGTGCCAGCAGCCCTACAGGGAGTACCTACGAGCAGTACTTC. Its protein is CASSPTGSTYEQYF.

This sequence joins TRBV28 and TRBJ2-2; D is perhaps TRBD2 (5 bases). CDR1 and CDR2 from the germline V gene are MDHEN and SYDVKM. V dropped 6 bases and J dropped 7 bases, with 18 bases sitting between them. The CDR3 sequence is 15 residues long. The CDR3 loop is CASSPFGGSSGELFF. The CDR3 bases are TGTGCCAGCAGCCCGTTCGGAGGTTCAAGCGGGGAGCTGTTTTTT.

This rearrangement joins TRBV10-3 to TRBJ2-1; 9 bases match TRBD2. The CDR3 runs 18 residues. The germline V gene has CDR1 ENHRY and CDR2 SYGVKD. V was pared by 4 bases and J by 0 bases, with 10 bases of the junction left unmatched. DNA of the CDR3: TGTGCCATCAGTGGGGAGCGGGAGGCACCCCTCTCCTACAATGAGCAGTTCTTC. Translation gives CAISGEREAPLSYNEQFF.

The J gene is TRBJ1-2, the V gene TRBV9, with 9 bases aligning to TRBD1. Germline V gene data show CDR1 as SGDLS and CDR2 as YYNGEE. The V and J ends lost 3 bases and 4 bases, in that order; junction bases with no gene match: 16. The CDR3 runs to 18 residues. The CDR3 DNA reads TGTGCCAGCAGCGCGCACCGGGACAGGGCCTTCTTTGGCTATGGCTACACCTTC. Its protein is CASSAHRDRAFFGYGYTF.

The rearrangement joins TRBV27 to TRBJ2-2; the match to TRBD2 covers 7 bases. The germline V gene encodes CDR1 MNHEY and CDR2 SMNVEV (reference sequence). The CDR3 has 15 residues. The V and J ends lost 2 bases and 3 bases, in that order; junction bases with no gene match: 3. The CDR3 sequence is CASSLGGGYTGELFF. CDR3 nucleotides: TGTGCCAGCAGTTTAGGGGGAGGGTACACCGGGGAGCTGTTTTTT.

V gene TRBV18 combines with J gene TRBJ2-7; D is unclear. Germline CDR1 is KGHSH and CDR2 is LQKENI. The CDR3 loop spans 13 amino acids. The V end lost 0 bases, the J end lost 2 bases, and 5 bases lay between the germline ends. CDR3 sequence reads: CASSPPDTYEQYF. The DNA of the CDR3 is TGTGCCAGCTCACCACCGGATACCTACGAGCAGTACTTC.

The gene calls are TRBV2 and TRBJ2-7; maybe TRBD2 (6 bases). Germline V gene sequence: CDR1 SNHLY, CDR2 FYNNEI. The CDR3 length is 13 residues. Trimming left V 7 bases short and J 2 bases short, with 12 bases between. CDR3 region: CASTSEGTYEQYF. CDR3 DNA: TGTGCCAGCACATCGGAGGGAACCTACGAGCAGTACTTC.

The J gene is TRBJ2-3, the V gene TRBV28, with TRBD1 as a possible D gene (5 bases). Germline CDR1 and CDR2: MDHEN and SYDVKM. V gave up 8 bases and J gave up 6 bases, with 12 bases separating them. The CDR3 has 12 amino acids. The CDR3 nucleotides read TGTGCCAGCCACCCAAGGGGCGATACGCAGTATTTT. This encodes CASHPRGDTQYF.

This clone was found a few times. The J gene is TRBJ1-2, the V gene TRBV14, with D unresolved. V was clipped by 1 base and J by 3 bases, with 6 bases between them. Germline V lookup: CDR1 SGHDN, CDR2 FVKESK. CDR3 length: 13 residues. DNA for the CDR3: TGTGCCAGCAGCCAAGGCAGGTACTATGGCTACACCTTC. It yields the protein CASSQGRYYGYTF.

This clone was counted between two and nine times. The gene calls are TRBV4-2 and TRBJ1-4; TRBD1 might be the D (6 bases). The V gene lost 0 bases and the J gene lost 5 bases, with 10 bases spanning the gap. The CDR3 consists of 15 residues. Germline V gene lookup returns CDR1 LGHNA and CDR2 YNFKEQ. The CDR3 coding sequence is TGTGCCAGCAGCCAAGATGGGGACAAAAATGAAAAACTGTTTTTT. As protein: CASSQDGDKNEKLFF.

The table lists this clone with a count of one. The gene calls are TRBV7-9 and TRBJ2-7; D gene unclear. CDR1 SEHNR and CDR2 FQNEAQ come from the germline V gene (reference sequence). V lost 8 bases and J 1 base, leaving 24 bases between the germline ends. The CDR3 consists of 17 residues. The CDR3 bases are TGTGCCAGCCACCCCAGCGACGGCGTCCACCGGTCCTACGAGCAGTACTTC. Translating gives CASHPSDGVHRSYEQYF.

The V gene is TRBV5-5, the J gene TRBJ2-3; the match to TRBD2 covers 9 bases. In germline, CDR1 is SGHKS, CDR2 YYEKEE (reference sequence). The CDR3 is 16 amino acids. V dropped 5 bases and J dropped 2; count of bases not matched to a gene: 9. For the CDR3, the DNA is TGTGCCAGCAGTGTGGGACTAGCCCTCCTCACAGATACGCAGTATTTT. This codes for CASSVGLALLTDTQYF.

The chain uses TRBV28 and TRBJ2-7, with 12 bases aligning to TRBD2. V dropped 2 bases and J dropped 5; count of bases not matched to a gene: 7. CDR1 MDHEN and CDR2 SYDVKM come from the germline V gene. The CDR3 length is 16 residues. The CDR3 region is CASSLPLAGGVHEQYF. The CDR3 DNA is TGTGCCAGCAGTTTACCTCTAGCGGGGGGGGTCCACGAGCAGTACTTC.

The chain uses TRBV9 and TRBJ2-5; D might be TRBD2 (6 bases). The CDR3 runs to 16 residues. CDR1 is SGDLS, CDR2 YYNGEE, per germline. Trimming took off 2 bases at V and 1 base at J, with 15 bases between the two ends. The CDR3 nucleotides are TGTGCCAGCAGCGTTTATGGGAGGAGCCCCCAAGAGACCCAGTACTTC. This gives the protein CASSVYGRSPQETQYF.

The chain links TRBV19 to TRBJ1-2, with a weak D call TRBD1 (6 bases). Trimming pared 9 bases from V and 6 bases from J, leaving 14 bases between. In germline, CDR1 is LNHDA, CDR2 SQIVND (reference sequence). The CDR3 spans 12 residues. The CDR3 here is CASRNGQNGYTF. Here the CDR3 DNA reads TGTGCCAGCCGAAATGGACAGAATGGCTACACCTTC.

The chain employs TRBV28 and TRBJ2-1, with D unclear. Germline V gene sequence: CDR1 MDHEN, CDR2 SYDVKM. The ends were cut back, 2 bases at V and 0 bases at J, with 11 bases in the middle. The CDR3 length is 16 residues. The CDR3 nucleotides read TGTGCCAGCAGTTTAAACCCCCGGAGCTCCTACAATGAGCAGTTCTTC. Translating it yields CASSLNPRSSYNEQFF.

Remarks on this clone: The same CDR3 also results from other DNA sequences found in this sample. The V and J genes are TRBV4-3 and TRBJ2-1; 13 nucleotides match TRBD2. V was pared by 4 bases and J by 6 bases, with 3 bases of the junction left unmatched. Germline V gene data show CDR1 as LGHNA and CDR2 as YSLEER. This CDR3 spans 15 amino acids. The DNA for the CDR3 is TGCGCCAGCAGCCGAGGGACTAGCGGGATCAATGAGCAGTTCTTC. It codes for CASSRGTSGINEQFF.

This CDR3 reads CASSGRRVDEQFF. As DNA, the CDR3 is TGTGCCAGTAGCGGGAGGAGGGTGGATGAGCAGTTCTTC. This rearrangement joins TRBV2 to TRBJ2-1; TRBD2 matches 10 bases. The CDR3 extends over 13 amino acids. Germline V gene lookup returns CDR1 SNHLY and CDR2 FYNNEI. V lost 9 bases, J lost 8 bases, and 7 bases stayed unmatched. The entire variable domain, with the rest obtained from reference TRBV2 and TRBJ2-1, is as follows: EPEVTQTPSHQVTQMGQEVILRCVPISNHLYFYWYRQILGQKVEFLVSFYNNEISEKSEIFDDQFSVERPDGSNFTLKIRSTKLEDSAMYFCASSGRRVDEQFFGPGTRLTVL.